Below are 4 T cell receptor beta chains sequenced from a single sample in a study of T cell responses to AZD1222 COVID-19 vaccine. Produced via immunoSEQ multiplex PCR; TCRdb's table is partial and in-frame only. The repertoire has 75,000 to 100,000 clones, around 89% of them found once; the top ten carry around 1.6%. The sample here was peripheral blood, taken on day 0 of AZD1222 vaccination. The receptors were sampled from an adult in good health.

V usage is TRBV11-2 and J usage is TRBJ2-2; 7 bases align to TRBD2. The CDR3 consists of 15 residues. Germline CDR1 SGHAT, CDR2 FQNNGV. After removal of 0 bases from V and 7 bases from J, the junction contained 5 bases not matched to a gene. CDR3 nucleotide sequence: TGTGCCAGCAGCTTAGAGGTAGCGGGTTACGGGGAGCTGTTTTTT. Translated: CASSLEVAGYGELFF.

Here the CDR3 DNA reads TGTGCCAGCAGGACAATAACAGGGGGCGGCAATCAGCCCCAGCATTTT. It codes for CASRTITGGGNQPQHF. The J gene is TRBJ1-5, the V gene TRBV27, with 9 bases aligning to TRBD1. Germline V CDR1 and CDR2: MNHEY, SMNVEV (reference sequence). CDR3 length equals 16 residues. After removal of 6 bases from V and 2 bases from J, the junction contained 8 bases not matched to a gene.

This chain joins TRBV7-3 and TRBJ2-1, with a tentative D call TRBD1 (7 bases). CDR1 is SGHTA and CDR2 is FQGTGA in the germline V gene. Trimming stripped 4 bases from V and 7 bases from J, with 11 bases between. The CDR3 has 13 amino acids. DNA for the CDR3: TGTGCCAGCAGCTGGACAGGAGGGAATGAGCAGTTCTTC. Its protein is CASSWTGGNEQFF.

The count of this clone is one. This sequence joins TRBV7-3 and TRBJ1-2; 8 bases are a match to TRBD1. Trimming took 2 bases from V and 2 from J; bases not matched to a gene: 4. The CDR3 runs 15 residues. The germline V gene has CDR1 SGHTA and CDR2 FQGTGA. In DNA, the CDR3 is TGTGCCAGCAGCTTACACGGGACAGGCAACTATGGCTACACCTTC. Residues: CASSLHGTGNYGYTF.